This T cell receptor beta chain emerged from a study of Graves' ophthalmopathy and Graves' hyperthyroidism. This CDR3 has 18 amino acids. After removal of 5 bases from V and 1 base from J, the junction contained 14 bases not matched to a gene. Amplified TCR beta CDR3 regions were obtained using RNA transcripts as template. Amplification began with first-round RT-PCR using HTBI primers, then second-round multiplex PCR was performed. TCRdb re-called the multiplex PCR reads with MiXCR, one entry per CDR3 protein. The profile shows about 210,000 distinct CDR3 sequences, roughly 27% of them singletons. A word on this clonotype: Its target is unknown.

Exclusion criteria comprised other autoimmune diseases, uncontrolled infections, pregnancy or lactation in patients. Physicians reached a diagnosis by relying on clinical symptoms, serum thyroxine, TRAb, thyroid ultrasound and orbital computed tomography. Points from the study as a whole: The model's ophthalmopathy progression predictions had approximately 69% sensitivity and roughly 72% specificity.

The receptor was isolated from a man between 45 and 60 years old with Graves' ophthalmopathy. This chain connects TRBV12-3 or TRBV12-4 to TRBJ2-4, with 7 nucleotides matching TRBD1. The sample comprised peripheral blood. CDR3 amino acids: CASSRQGFSVRAKNIQYF. CDR3 in DNA: TGTGCCAGCAGTCGACAGGGTTTTTCGGTTAGGGCCAAAAACATTCAGTACTTC.